A few counts support the clone carrying this TCR beta chain. The target antigen is unknown. Unique molecular identifiers were incorporated when the TCRbeta library was constructed. TCRdb processed the PCR reads anew with MiXCR; each CDR3 protein has one entry. This table has 110,000 or so distinct CDR3 sequences, about 6.5% appearing once. Trimming removed 0 bases from V and 4 bases from J, with 17 bases in between. This CDR3 is built from 16 residues. Germline V gives CDR1 GTSNPN, CDR2 SVGIG (reference sequence). This entry belongs to a study of T-cell reconstitution after alpha-beta-depleted transplantation in children. Overall study results and limits: T-cell counts and diversity at one year following transplant were attributed mainly to newly produced T cells. Reportedly, roughly two months post-transplant, alpha-beta T cells arose from several hundred expanded graft clones. The study traced high day-60 TCRbeta diversity in some patients to surviving recipient T cells and thymic progenitors.

V and J are TRBV30 and TRBJ2-3, with D perhaps TRBD2 (6 bases). The specimen comprised PBMCs, mostly from graft donor cells, sampled 360 days after TCRalphabeta/CD19-depleted stem cell transplant. The receptor's source is a male patient between 2 and 10 years old who had a stem cell transplant for acute lymphoblastic leukemia, so the T cells may come from the graft donor. CDR3: CAWSVGRSWGADTQYF. The CDR3 DNA is TGTGCCTGGAGTGTAGGCCGGAGTTGGGGGGCAGATACGCAGTATTTT.